A selection of T cell receptor beta chains follows, all from one sample in a study of T cells in tuberculosis. Sequencing used immunoSEQ multiplex PCR; TCRdb keeps in-frame clones, though not all of them. The repertoire holds approximately 35,000 clones, with around 96% as singletons. The sequenced material came from PBMCs. The origin of the receptors is a donor between 10 and 35 years old with latent tuberculosis or without tuberculosis infection. CDR3s include the opening cysteine and the closing phenylalanine or tryptophan. A D gene is named only where the DNA matches it firmly. The size of a clone is reported for some rows only, either as once, few or many, or as a class for expanded clones.

size: NA
D: TRBD1
J: TRBJ2-1
V: TRBV5-1
CDR3: CASSDHYTGASNNEQFF
DNA: TGCGCCAGCAGCGATCACTATACAGGGGCCAGTAACAATGAGCAGTTCTTC

size: NA
D: TRBD1
J: TRBJ1-1
V: TRBV19
CDR3: CASSIGQGANSITTEAFF
DNA: TGTGCCAGTAGTATCGGCCAGGGGGCCAATTCTATTACGACTGAAGCTTTCTTT

size: NA
D: NA
J: TRBJ1-5
V: TRBV4-1
CDR3: CASSQGRGVGQPQHF
DNA: TGCGCCAGCAGCCAAGGCCGGGGGGTAGGGCAGCCCCAGCATTTT

size: few
D: NA
J: TRBJ2-3
V: TRBV29-1
CDR3: CSVEWGGADTQYF
DNA: TGCAGCGTTGAATGGGGGGGCGCAGATACGCAGTATTTT

size: NA
D: TRBD1
J: TRBJ1-2
V: TRBV4-2
CDR3: CASSQRGQGASGYTF
DNA: TGTGCCAGCAGCCAAAGGGGACAGGGGGCAAGTGGCTACACCTTC

size: NA
D: NA
J: TRBJ2-5
V: TRBV18
CDR3: CASSFSTGEETQYF
DNA: TGTGCCAGCTCCTTTTCTACGGGGGAAGAGACCCAGTACTTC

size: NA
D: TRBD2
J: TRBJ2-7
V: TRBV27
CDR3: CATPGLLSYEQYF
DNA: TGTGCCACCCCGGGACTACTCTCCTACGAGCAGTACTTC

size: NA
D: NA
J: TRBJ2-1
V: TRBV6-5
CDR3: CASSYGEVSYNEQFF
DNA: TGTGCCAGCAGTTACGGAGAAGTCTCCTACAATGAGCAGTTCTTC

size: NA
D: TRBD1
J: TRBJ2-7
V: TRBV7-9
CDR3: CASSSRDRGAPTYEQYF
DNA: TGTGCCAGCAGCTCCCGGGACAGGGGGGCCCCCACCTACGAGCAGTACTTC

size: NA
D: NA
J: TRBJ2-3
V: TRBV5-1
CDR3: CASSLDLPDTQYF
DNA: TGCGCCAGCAGCTTGGATCTCCCAGATACGCAGTATTTT

size: NA
D: TRBD2
J: TRBJ2-3
V: TRBV5-1
CDR3: CASSILAGTTADTQYF
DNA: TGCGCCAGCAGCATTCTAGCGGGAACCACGGCAGATACGCAGTATTTT

size: NA
D: TRBD1
J: TRBJ1-2
V: TRBV25-1
CDR3: CASSEHPGQGLYGYTF
DNA: TGTGCCAGCAGTGAACATCCGGGACAGGGGCTATATGGCTACACCTTC

size: NA
D: NA
J: TRBJ2-2
V: TRBV5-5
CDR3: CASSLGAANTGELFF
DNA: TGTGCCAGCAGCTTGGGAGCGGCCAACACCGGGGAGCTGTTTTTT

size: NA
D: TRBD1
J: TRBJ1-2
V: TRBV6-5
CDR3: CASSYYSGTGRGGYTF
DNA: TGTGCCAGCAGTTACTACTCCGGGACAGGGAGGGGAGGCTACACCTTC

size: NA
D: NA
J: TRBJ2-1
V: TRBV30
CDR3: CAWSPSFPRGEQFF
DNA: TGTGCCTGGAGTCCTAGCTTCCCCCGGGGTGAGCAGTTCTTC

size: NA
D: TRBD2
J: TRBJ2-6
V: TRBV19
CDR3: CASSIVGGYGANVLTF
DNA: TGTGCCAGTAGTATAGTCGGGGGGTACGGGGCCAACGTCCTGACTTTC

size: NA
D: TRBD1
J: TRBJ1-5
V: TRBV7-8
CDR3: CASSLDRGYNQPQHF
DNA: TGTGCCAGCAGCTTGGACAGGGGTTACAATCAGCCCCAGCATTTT

size: NA
D: TRBD2
J: TRBJ2-1
V: TRBV6-1
CDR3: CASSVSGGSSYNEQFF
DNA: TGTGCCAGCAGTGTTAGCGGGGGGAGCTCCTACAATGAGCAGTTCTTC

size: NA
D: NA
J: TRBJ2-5
V: TRBV6-6
CDR3: CASGSIPLGTQYF
DNA: TGTGCCAGCGGTAGCATTCCCCTAGGGACCCAGTACTTC

size: NA
D: NA
J: TRBJ1-1
V: TRBV13
CDR3: CASSLFGQLNTEAFF
DNA: TGTGCCAGCAGCTTATTTGGACAGCTGAACACTGAAGCTTTCTTT

size: NA
D: NA
J: TRBJ2-7
V: TRBV6-1
CDR3: CASGTGTGYEQYF
DNA: TGTGCCAGCGGAACAGGCACTGGCTACGAGCAGTACTTC

size: few
D: NA
J: TRBJ1-5
V: TRBV6-1
CDR3: CASSVRGAGPKHF
DNA: TGTGCCAGCAGTGTCCGGGGGGCAGGGCCGAAGCATTTT

size: once
D: TRBD1
J: TRBJ1-1
V: TRBV18
CDR3: CASSPLKQGQGMNTEAFF
DNA: TGTGCCAGCTCACCACTTAAGCAAGGACAGGGGATGAACACTGAAGCTTTCTTT

size: once
D: NA
J: TRBJ1-3
V: TRBV2
CDR3: CASTPDGILSGNTIYF
DNA: TGTGCCAGCACCCCCGACGGGATACTCTCTGGAAACACCATATATTTT

size: NA
D: NA
J: TRBJ2-7
V: TRBV4-1
CDR3: CASSQRVRISYEQYF
DNA: TGCGCCAGCAGCCAACGGGTCAGAATTTCCTACGAGCAGTACTTC

size: NA
D: NA
J: TRBJ2-2
V: TRBV27
CDR3: CASSLGPGTRLFF
DNA: TGTGCCAGCAGTTTGGGGCCCGGGACAAGGCTGTTTTTT

size: NA
D: NA
J: TRBJ1-2
V: TRBV5-4
CDR3: CASSFIDGYTF
DNA: TGTGCCAGTAGCTTTATCGATGGCTACACCTTC

size: NA
D: TRBD2
J: TRBJ2-3
V: TRBV7-2
CDR3: CASSRRLASTDTQYF
DNA: TGTGCCAGCAGCCGAAGACTAGCGAGCACAGATACGCAGTATTTT

size: NA
D: NA
J: TRBJ2-7
V: TRBV27
CDR3: CASSYFPVGEQYF
DNA: TGTGCCAGCAGTTACTTTCCGGTCGGCGAGCAGTACTTC

size: NA
D: NA
J: TRBJ2-1
V: TRBV9
CDR3: CASSARDSHYNEQFF
DNA: TGTGCCAGCAGCGCCCGGGACTCCCACTACAATGAGCAGTTCTTC

size: NA
D: TRBD1
J: TRBJ1-3
V: TRBV11-2
CDR3: CASSPRGLKGNTIYF
DNA: TGTGCCAGCAGCCCTAGGGGGCTCAAGGGAAACACCATATATTTT

size: NA
D: NA
J: TRBJ1-4
V: TRBV10-3
CDR3: CAISDSRGKLFF
DNA: TGTGCCATCAGTGACTCCCGGGGAAAACTGTTTTTT

size: NA
D: TRBD1
J: TRBJ2-7
V: TRBV5-1
CDR3: CASSLQGDPYEQYF
DNA: TGCGCCAGCAGCTTACAGGGGGATCCCTACGAGCAGTACTTC

size: NA
D: NA
J: TRBJ2-1
V: TRBV5-1
CDR3: CASSLIPAGPGNEQFF
DNA: TGCGCCAGCAGCTTGATACCTGCGGGGCCGGGCAATGAGCAGTTCTTC

size: NA
D: NA
J: TRBJ1-5
V: TRBV6-1
CDR3: CASSDWIDYQPQHF
DNA: TGTGCCAGCAGTGACTGGATCGACTATCAGCCCCAGCATTTT

size: NA
D: TRBD1
J: TRBJ1-2
V: TRBV10-2
CDR3: CASSEQGYGYTF
DNA: TGCGCCAGCAGTGAACAGGGGTATGGCTACACCTTC

size: NA
D: NA
J: TRBJ1-5
V: TRBV6-1
CDR3: CASSGHYSNQPQHF
DNA: TGTGCCAGCAGTGGGCACTATAGCAATCAGCCCCAGCATTTT

size: NA
D: TRBD1
J: TRBJ1-5
V: TRBV18
CDR3: CASSPLDREGQPQHF
DNA: TGTGCCAGCTCACCACTGGACAGGGAAGGGCAGCCCCAGCATTTT

size: NA
D: NA
J: TRBJ1-1
V: TRBV10-3
CDR3: CAISLRSNTEAFF
DNA: TGTGCCATCAGTTTGCGGTCGAACACTGAAGCTTTCTTT

size: NA
D: NA
J: TRBJ1-5
V: TRBV9
CDR3: CASSVDAGWNQPQHF
DNA: TGTGCCAGCAGCGTAGATGCAGGGTGGAATCAGCCCCAGCATTTT

size: NA
D: NA
J: TRBJ2-5
V: TRBV6-5
CDR3: CASTNSLARPETQYF
DNA: TGTGCCAGCACCAACTCGCTAGCTAGACCTGAGACCCAGTACTTC

size: NA
D: TRBD2
J: TRBJ2-3
V: TRBV13
CDR3: CASSLAALAGVADTQYF
DNA: TGTGCCAGCAGCCTCGCAGCTTTAGCGGGAGTGGCAGATACGCAGTATTTT

size: NA
D: NA
J: TRBJ2-5
V: TRBV27
CDR3: CASSSNQYQETQYF
DNA: TGTGCCAGCAGTTCCAACCAGTACCAAGAGACCCAGTACTTC

size: NA
D: NA
J: TRBJ2-3
V: TRBV7-2
CDR3: CASSPINTDTQYF
DNA: TGTGCCAGCAGCCCAATCAACACAGATACGCAGTATTTT

size: NA
D: TRBD1
J: TRBJ1-2
V: TRBV5-5
CDR3: CASSPRQGNYGYTF
DNA: TGTGCCAGCAGCCCACGACAGGGAAACTATGGCTACACCTTC

size: NA
D: TRBD2
J: TRBJ2-7
V: TRBV5-4
CDR3: CASSWGTSDPYEQYF
DNA: TGTGCCAGTAGCTGGGGGACTAGCGACCCCTACGAGCAGTACTTC

size: NA
D: TRBD1
J: TRBJ2-1
V: TRBV4-1
CDR3: CASSQARTGSYNEQFF
DNA: TGCGCCAGCAGCCAGGCCCGGACAGGCTCCTACAATGAGCAGTTCTTC

size: NA
D: NA
J: TRBJ2-5
V: TRBV5-1
CDR3: CASRQAGGVEETQYF
DNA: TGCGCCAGCAGGCAAGCGGGTGGGGTCGAAGAGACCCAGTACTTC

size: NA
D: TRBD2
J: TRBJ2-1
V: TRBV7-9
CDR3: CASSLSLAGSYNEQFF
DNA: TGTGCCAGCAGCTTAAGCCTAGCGGGCTCCTACAATGAGCAGTTCTTC

size: NA
D: TRBD2
J: TRBJ2-2
V: TRBV5-1
CDR3: CASSLAFGRTGELFF
DNA: TGCGCCAGCAGCTTGGCTTTCGGGAGGACCGGGGAGCTGTTTTTT

size: NA
D: TRBD2
J: TRBJ2-3
V: TRBV7-2
CDR3: CASSSQPSLAGADTQYF
DNA: TGTGCCAGCAGCTCCCAACCCAGTCTAGCGGGGGCAGATACGCAGTATTTT

size: NA
D: NA
J: TRBJ2-5
V: TRBV6-1
CDR3: CASVEALRGTQYF
DNA: TGTGCCAGCGTGGAAGCCTTAAGGGGGACCCAGTACTTC

size: NA
D: NA
J: TRBJ2-1
V: TRBV30
CDR3: CAWSGNEQFF
DNA: TGTGCCTGGAGCGGCAATGAGCAGTTCTTC

size: NA
D: TRBD1
J: TRBJ1-5
V: TRBV23-1
CDR3: CASSQKDRGVSNQPQHF
DNA: TGCGCCAGCAGTCAAAAGGACAGGGGGGTTAGCAATCAGCCCCAGCATTTT

size: NA
D: NA
J: TRBJ2-3
V: TRBV7-9
CDR3: CASSLYGPGTDTQYF
DNA: TGTGCCAGCAGCTTATATGGTCCAGGCACAGATACGCAGTATTTT

size: NA
D: TRBD2
J: TRBJ2-2
V: TRBV9
CDR3: CASSPGTSGTTGELFF
DNA: TGTGCCAGCAGCCCCGGGACTAGCGGCACCACCGGGGAGCTGTTTTTT

size: few
D: TRBD1
J: TRBJ1-1
V: TRBV5-4
CDR3: CASSFGTGGYAFF
DNA: TGTGCCAGTAGCTTCGGGACAGGGGGCTATGCTTTCTTT

size: NA
D: NA
J: TRBJ1-1
V: TRBV11-2
CDR3: CASSLTRTAAFF
DNA: TGTGCCAGCAGCTTAACTAGGACAGCCGCTTTCTTT

size: NA
D: NA
J: TRBJ2-3
V: TRBV4-1
CDR3: CASSQSRTAGSRYTDTQYF
DNA: TGCGCCAGCAGCCAATCCAGAACCGCCGGGAGTCGATACACAGATACGCAGTATTTT

size: once
D: TRBD2
J: TRBJ2-1
V: TRBV13
CDR3: CASSSAPAGGEQFF
DNA: TGTGCCAGCAGCTCCGCCCCGGCGGGAGGTGAGCAGTTCTTC